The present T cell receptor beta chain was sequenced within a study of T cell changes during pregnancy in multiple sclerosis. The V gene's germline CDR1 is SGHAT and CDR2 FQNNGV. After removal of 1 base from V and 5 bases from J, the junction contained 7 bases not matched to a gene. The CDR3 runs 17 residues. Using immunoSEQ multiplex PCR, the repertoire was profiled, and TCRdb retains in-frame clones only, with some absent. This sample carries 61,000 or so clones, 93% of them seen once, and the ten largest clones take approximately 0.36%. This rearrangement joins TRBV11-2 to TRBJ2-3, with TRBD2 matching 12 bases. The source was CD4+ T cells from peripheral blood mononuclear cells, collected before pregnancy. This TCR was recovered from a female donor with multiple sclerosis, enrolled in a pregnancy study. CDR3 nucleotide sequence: TGTGCCAGCAGCTTAGTTCCTAGCGGGAGGGTTGAAGATACGCAGTATTTT. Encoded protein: CASSLVPSGRVEDTQYF.